One T cell receptor (beta chain) is described in this entry. The V gene's germline CDR1 is MNHEY and CDR2 SMNVEV (reference sequence). Trimming took 6 bases from V and 4 from J; bases not matched to a gene: 7. This CDR3 spans 14 amino acids. This entry belongs to a study of blood T cell repertoires in COVID-19. Study at large: The study drew acute and convalescent COVID-19 samples from the United States, Italy and Spain. Sample material is recorded as cDNA or gDNA derived from T cells, B-cell-depleted T cells, or PBMCs.

Original analysis: How many nucleated cells were present was estimated from reference gene primer amplification. The data were produced by immunoSEQ multiplex PCR, yet TCRdb's version contains in-frame clones alone and is incomplete. The V and J calls and clone size come from that table; D and trimming were worked out from the DNA. The data contain some 140,000 clones, about 77% of them singletons. J is TRBJ2-5 and V is TRBV27, with TRBD1 matching over 8 bases. The sequencing input was peripheral blood. The clonotype originates from a man older than 75 with acute or convalescent COVID-19. In DNA form, the CDR3 reads TGTGCCAGCAGGTGGGCAGGGGGCTCAGAGACCCAGTACTTC. This codes for CASRWAGGSETQYF.